What follows describes a single TCR beta chain. Its antigen remains undetermined. The sample holds no much larger clone one base away, and base qualities are not on file. Moderately to severely active disease, a Clinical Activity Score of at least 3, a NOSPECS grade of at least 4, and a duration under 3 months were present in ophthalmopathy patients. Any patient with an uncontrolled infection, another autoimmune disease, pregnancy or lactation was excluded. Diagnoses relied on clinical symptoms, serum thyroxine and TRAb, thyroid ultrasound and orbital computed tomography. PBMCs were separated from roughly 10 ml of fresh peripheral blood using Ficoll-Paque density gradient centrifugation. Total RNA was extracted with Trizol reagent, and quality was checked on an Agilent 2100 Bioanalyzer. The TCR beta CDR3 regions were amplified from RNA transcripts. The first round of RT-PCR for the TCR CDR3 was performed with the HTBI primer set and the Qiagen OneStep RT-PCR kit. Libraries were constructed in a second round of multiplex PCR, after which size selection and purification were carried out. Paired-end sequencing of the libraries was performed with 100 bp reads on an Illumina HiSeq2000. The original pipeline was this. SOAPnuke was used to process the raw data, removing reads that contained adapters or uncalled bases, had a mean Phred below 15, or lacked an exact match to the constant primer or identifier. High-quality paired reads were merged using COPE v1.2.5, and each unique nucleotide sequence was defined as a clonotype. Clonotypes were aligned to IMGT TRBV, TRBD and TRBJ reference segments using MiTCR v1.1. Only V-J combinations with frequency above 0.0001, covering 99.2% of repertoires, were analysed. The TCS score was defined as F50 (clonal expansion) divided by E x V (chaos), with BLOSUM62-based TCRdist calculated between CDR3 peptides within each V-J. Welch's t-statistics and random forest reduced around 520 V-J features to roughly 13, which were used in a naive Bayes classifier (R e1071). In-frame beta chains were kept once TCRdb had trimmed the public reads at Q25 with fastp and called clones with MiXCR. Duplicate CDR3 protein sequences are folded into a single record with the most common DNA and genes. The V and J calls were not made by the authors but by TCRdb's processing. In this sample the table shows approximately 600,000 distinct CDR3 sequences, roughly 20% of which occur a single time. The ten largest clones take up over 30% of the sample.

The data derive from a study of T cells in Graves' hyperthyroidism and ophthalmopathy (dated by TCRdb to between 2018 and 2021). Looking at the study overall: Peripheral blood was sampled at the time of initial diagnosis, prior to any treatment. The approximately 100 discovery patients were randomly split 7:3 into training and test sets. Whether ophthalmopathy could be predicted prospectively was tested in an independent validation cohort made up of under 20 hyperthyroidism patients plus 17 patients who later progressed to ophthalmopathy. To identify distinguishing TCR V-J signatures, a discovery cohort of 100 patients was used, comprising some 45 with Graves' ophthalmopathy and some 60 with stable Graves' hyperthyroidism. Thyroid tissue and blood T-cell repertoires from more than 5 Graves' hyperthyroidism patients were also compared in the study. TCR Vbeta CDR3 sequencing of 135 peripheral blood samples (around 45 ophthalmopathy, about 80 hyperthyroidism and roughly 17 progressor patients) is reported in the paper. Once sampling was done, hyperthyroidism patients were given methimazole at a starting dose of 30 mg daily, whereas ophthalmopathy patients were given high-dose intravenous methylprednisolone.

Beyond this particular receptor, the publication reports: A model built on a 13 V-J signature distinguished ophthalmopathy from stable hyperthyroidism, reaching about 88% sensitivity and about 81% specificity in cross-validation and 80%/75% in testing. Sample size was not statistically predetermined, and blinding of investigators to group allocation was not performed. Most expanded thyroid clonotypes (frequency above 0.001) were also detected in blood, suggesting blood repertoires may reflect thyroid immune responses. During validation, the model predicted progression to ophthalmopathy a median of roughly 7.1 months ahead of onset, with around 71% sensitivity and 72.22% specificity.

The source of this sequence is a man between 25 and 39 years old with Graves' ophthalmopathy. What was sequenced was blood.

The CDR3 amino acid sequence is: CASRDQLTGSNTGELFF. The nucleotide sequence reads TGCGCCAGCAGGGATCAGTTAACAGGGTCGAACACCGGGGAGCTGTTTTTT. The chain joins TRBV5-1 to TRBJ2-2; the D region possibly corresponds to TRBD1 (6 bases align). The CDR3 has 17 amino acids, counting the end cysteine and phenylalanine. This entry keeps only the CDR3 DNA: 51 bases, framed from base 1. Deletion took 5 bases off V and 0 bases off J, with a span of 17 bases between the germline ends. For CDR1 and CDR2, the germline V gene lists SGHRS and YFSETQ.